This is a list of T cell receptor beta chains from one sample in a study of blood T cells in healthy people across ages. TCRdb re-called the 5' RACE reads with MiXCR, one entry per CDR3 protein. The table shows over 950,000 distinct CDR3 sequences, with approximately 50% occurring only once. What was sequenced was blood. These receptor sequences come from a woman in her sixties in good health. Both conserved end residues are part of each CDR3. A D gene is named only where the DNA matches it firmly. The size of a clone is reported for some rows only, either as once, few or many, or as a class for expanded clones.

V: TRBV6-2/TRBV6-3; D: TRBD1; J: TRBJ2-7; size: few; CDR3: CASSWDRGSYEQYF; DNA: TGTGCCAGCAGCTGGGACAGGGGCTCCTACGAGCAGTACTTC
V: TRBV20-1; D: -; J: TRBJ2-5; size: -; CDR3: CSASAGKLPQETQYF; DNA: TGCAGTGCTAGTGCTGGAAAGCTCCCTCAAGAGACCCAGTACTTC
V: TRBV7-9; D: TRBD2; J: TRBJ2-1; size: -; CDR3: CAGSSTRSGSSYNEQFF; DNA: TGTGCCGGCAGCTCCACTAGGAGCGGGAGTTCCTACAATGAGCAGTTCTTC
V: TRBV7-2; D: -; J: TRBJ2-5; size: -; CDR3: CASSLVTRKETQYF; DNA: TGTGCCAGCAGCTTAGTTACTAGGAAAGAGACCCAGTACTTC
V: TRBV4-2; D: TRBD2; J: TRBJ2-7; size: few; CDR3: CASSHDISGSSNEQYF; DNA: TGTGCCAGCAGCCACGATATTAGCGGGAGCTCAAACGAGCAGTACTTC
V: TRBV13; D: -; J: TRBJ2-1; size: few; CDR3: CATRYSYNEQFF; DNA: TGTGCCACCCGGTACAGCTACAATGAGCAGTTCTTC
V: TRBV5-1; D: TRBD2; J: TRBJ2-7; size: -; CDR3: CASSLAAGRTSGMSEQYF; DNA: TGCGCCAGCAGCTTGGCCGCAGGGAGGACTAGCGGGATGAGCGAGCAGTACTTC
V: TRBV6-6; D: TRBD2; J: TRBJ2-5; size: few; CDR3: CASSLTSRIPGETQYF; DNA: TGTGCCAGCAGTTTGACTAGCCGAATCCCCGGGGAGACCCAGTACTTC
V: TRBV27; D: -; J: TRBJ2-5; size: many; CDR3: CASSLMGGAGETQYF; DNA: TGTGCCAGCAGTTTAATGGGGGGCGCCGGAGAGACCCAGTACTTC
V: TRBV12-3/TRBV12-4; D: TRBD2; J: TRBJ2-3; size: -; CDR3: CASSPGHQRGTDTQYF; DNA: TGTGCCAGCAGCCCTGGCCACCAGCGGGGAACAGATACGCAGTATTTT
V: TRBV7-9; D: -; J: TRBJ1-1; size: -; CDR3: CASSLADQDTEAFF; DNA: TGTGCCAGCAGCTTAGCGGATCAGGACACTGAAGCTTTCTTT
V: TRBV18; D: -; J: TRBJ2-7; size: -; CDR3: CASSPLDMSYEQYF; DNA: TGTGCCAGCTCACCCCTGGACATGTCCTACGAGCAGTACTTC
V: TRBV20-1; D: TRBD2; J: TRBJ2-7; size: -; CDR3: CSASREGYEQYF; DNA: TGCAGTGCTAGTCGGGAGGGCTACGAGCAGTACTTC
V: TRBV20-1; D: -; J: TRBJ1-1; size: -; CDR3: CSARSSLRMNTEAFF; DNA: TGCAGTGCTAGATCCTCCCTGAGGATGAACACTGAAGCTTTCTTT
V: TRBV4-3; D: TRBD1; J: TRBJ2-3; size: -; CDR3: CASSQGDRDTDTQYF; DNA: TGCGCCAGCAGCCAAGGGGACAGGGATACAGATACGCAGTATTTT
V: TRBV10-3; D: -; J: TRBJ2-3; size: -; CDR3: CAIRPQSTDTQYF; DNA: TGTGCCATCAGACCTCAGAGCACAGATACGCAGTATTTT
V: TRBV15; D: -; J: TRBJ2-7; size: -; CDR3: CATSRDFQYEQYF; DNA: TGTGCCACCAGCAGGGACTTTCAATACGAGCAGTACTTC
V: TRBV11-2; D: -; J: TRBJ2-7; size: -; CDR3: CASSLGVGTAAYEQYF; DNA: TGTGCCAGCAGCTTAGGGGTCGGGACGGCGGCCTACGAGCAGTACTTC
V: TRBV20-1; D: -; J: TRBJ2-4; size: -; CDR3: CSARAREGVGGRREQYF; DNA: TGCAGTGCTAGAGCCCGCGAGGGGGTGGGAGGGAGACGTGAGCAGTACTTC
V: TRBV7-2; D: TRBD1; J: TRBJ2-3; size: few; CDR3: CASSSRQGGTDTQYF; DNA: TGTGCCAGCAGCTCCCGACAGGGGGGGACAGATACGCAGTATTTT
V: TRBV29-1; D: -; J: TRBJ2-5; size: -; CDR3: CSVEKLSALQETQYF; DNA: TGCAGCGTTGAAAAACTATCGGCCCTCCAAGAGACCCAGTACTTC
V: TRBV14; D: TRBD1; J: TRBJ2-7; size: -; CDR3: CASSQAGTGPYEQYF; DNA: TGTGCCAGCAGCCAAGCCGGGACAGGGCCCTACGAGCAGTACTTC
V: TRBV2; D: -; J: TRBJ1-2; size: few; CDR3: CASVRGGLDGYTF; DNA: TGTGCCAGCGTTCGGGGCGGTTTGGATGGCTACACCTTC
V: TRBV6-6; D: TRBD2; J: TRBJ2-3; size: -; CDR3: CASSSALAGVGTDTQYF; DNA: TGTGCCAGCAGTTCTGCTTTAGCGGGAGTGGGCACAGATACGCAGTATTTT
V: TRBV20-1; D: -; J: TRBJ2-5; size: -; CDR3: CSARDARGETQYF; DNA: TGCAGTGCTAGAGATGCGAGAGGAGAGACCCAGTACTTC
V: TRBV7-2; D: -; J: TRBJ2-3; size: -; CDR3: CASQKEGLADTQYF; DNA: TGTGCCAGCCAGAAGGAGGGGTTGGCAGATACGCAGTATTTT
V: TRBV6-2/TRBV6-3; D: -; J: TRBJ2-1; size: -; CDR3: CASGYSLRRTRNEQFF; DNA: TGTGCCAGCGGTTACTCTCTCCGACGAACTCGGAATGAGCAGTTCTTC
V: TRBV29-1; D: TRBD2; J: TRBJ2-2; size: -; CDR3: CSVDSGLATGELFF; DNA: TGCAGCGTTGATTCGGGACTAGCAACCGGGGAGCTGTTTTTT
V: TRBV3-1; D: -; J: TRBJ2-5; size: -; CDR3: CASSHLSRAETQYF; DNA: TGTGCCAGCAGCCACCTTTCCCGAGCGGAGACCCAGTACTTC
V: TRBV5-6; D: -; J: TRBJ1-2; size: -; CDR3: CASKSTGINYGYTF; DNA: TGTGCCAGCAAAAGTACCGGGATTAACTATGGCTACACCTTC
V: TRBV4-1; D: -; J: TRBJ2-3; size: few; CDR3: CASSQNLIRYF; DNA: TGCGCCAGCAGCCAAAATTTGATCCGGTATTTT
V: TRBV3-1; D: -; J: TRBJ2-3; size: -; CDR3: CASGHWSTDTQYF; DNA: TGTGCCAGCGGCCATTGGAGCACAGATACGCAGTATTTT
V: TRBV7-9; D: -; J: TRBJ2-7; size: -; CDR3: CASSDAEREQYF; DNA: TGTGCCAGCAGCGACGCAGAGCGTGAGCAGTACTTC
V: TRBV5-1; D: TRBD1; J: TRBJ2-7; size: -; CDR3: CASSFDQTGALYEQYF; DNA: TGCGCCAGCAGCTTTGACCAGACAGGGGCCCTCTACGAGCAGTACTTC
V: TRBV29-1; D: -; J: TRBJ2-5; size: -; CDR3: CSVETSLEETQYF; DNA: TGCAGCGTTGAAACAAGCCTCGAAGAGACCCAGTACTTC
V: TRBV11-2; D: TRBD2; J: TRBJ2-1; size: -; CDR3: CASSPASGSLSNEQFF; DNA: TGTGCCAGCAGCCCTGCTAGCGGGAGTCTATCCAATGAGCAGTTCTTC
V: TRBV11-3; D: -; J: TRBJ2-2; size: -; CDR3: CASSLFRGGTGELFF; DNA: TGTGCCAGCAGCTTGTTCCGGGGTGGCACCGGGGAGCTGTTTTTT
V: TRBV11-3; D: -; J: TRBJ2-1; size: -; CDR3: CASSLSPSKSGNYNEQFF; DNA: TGTGCCAGCAGCTTATCCCCCTCCAAGAGCGGAAACTACAATGAGCAGTTCTTC
V: TRBV4-2; D: TRBD2; J: TRBJ2-1; size: -; CDR3: CASSQEPTSGSKDEQFF; DNA: TGTGCCAGCAGCCAAGAGCCGACTAGCGGGAGTAAGGATGAGCAGTTCTTC